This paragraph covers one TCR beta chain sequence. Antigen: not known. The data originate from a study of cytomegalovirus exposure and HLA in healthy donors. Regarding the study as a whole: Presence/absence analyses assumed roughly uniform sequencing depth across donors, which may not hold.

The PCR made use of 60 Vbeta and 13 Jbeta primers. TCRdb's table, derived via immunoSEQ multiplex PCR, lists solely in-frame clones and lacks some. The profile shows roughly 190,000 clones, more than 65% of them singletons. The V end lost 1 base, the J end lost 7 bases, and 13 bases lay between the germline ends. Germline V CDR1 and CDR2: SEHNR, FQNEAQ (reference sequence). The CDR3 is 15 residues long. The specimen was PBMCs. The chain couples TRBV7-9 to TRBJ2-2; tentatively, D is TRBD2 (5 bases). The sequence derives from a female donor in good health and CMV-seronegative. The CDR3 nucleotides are TGTGCCAGCAGCTTAGTAGTAGCCGCGGGCGGGGAGCTGTTTTTT. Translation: CASSLVVAAGGELFF.